The 5 T cell receptor beta chains presented below share a single source sample, sequenced in a study of T-cell reconstitution after alpha-beta-depleted transplantation in children. Unique molecular identifiers featured in how the TCRbeta library was prepared. In TCRdb, the PCR reads were re-called with MiXCR into one record per CDR3 protein. Among a few hundred thousand distinct CDR3 sequences listed, about 9.9% were seen once. Sample: peripheral blood, taken 180 days after TCRalphabeta/CD19-depleted stem cell transplant. These TCRs come from a male patient under 10 years old who had a stem cell transplant for chronic granulomatous disease, so the T cells may come from the graft donor.

This clonotype turned up a few times. The V gene is TRBV2, the J gene TRBJ2-7, with unresolved D. Germline assignment: CDR1 SNHLY and CDR2 FYNNEI. Trimming pared 8 bases from V and 3 bases from J, leaving 14 bases between. This CDR3 spans 13 amino acids. CDR3 loop: CASSTSVLYEQYF. The CDR3 DNA is TGTGCCAGCTCCACTTCGGTCCTCTACGAGCAGTACTTC.

This chain uses TRBV10-3 with TRBJ2-1; the D is unclear. V shed 9 bases and J shed 4 bases, with 10 bases lying between them. Germline CDR1 reads ENHRY; CDR2 reads SYGVKD. This CDR3 region has 12 residues. CDR3 in amino acids: CAISPVYNEQFF. In DNA, the CDR3 is TGTGCCATTAGTCCGGTATACAATGAGCAGTTCTTC.

This clonotype was recorded many times. This chain uses TRBV29-1 with TRBJ1-1; 10 positions agree with TRBD1. The CDR3 spans 13 residues. J was trimmed by 5 bases and V by 6 bases; bases with no gene match: 6. CDR1 and CDR2 from the germline V gene are SQVTM and ANQGSEA. The CDR3 is CSVGDRGLTEAFF. In DNA form, the CDR3 reads TGCAGCGTGGGCGACAGGGGGCTTACTGAAGCTTTCTTT. The full variable domain, its missing parts supplied by reference TRBV29-1 and TRBJ1-1, is SAVISQKPSRDICQRGTSLTIQCQVDSQVTMMFWYRQQPGQSLTLIATANQGSEATYESGFVIDKFPISRPNLTFSTLTVSNMSPEDSSIYLCSVGDRGLTEAFFGQGTRLTVV.

The CDR3 reads CASSFKWDRTLKTQYF. The CDR3 DNA reads TGTGCCAGCAGTTTTAAGTGGGACAGGACCTTGAAGACCCAGTACTTC. The V call is TRBV6-2 or TRBV6-3, the J call TRBJ2-5; TRBD1 aligns across 8 bases. The germline CDR1 and CDR2 sequences are MNHEY and SVGEGT. The CDR3 has 16 residues. Losses at the gene ends were 4 bases for V and 6 bases for J; bases not matched to a gene: 13.

The rearrangement uses TRBV18 and TRBJ2-1, with 9 bases that match TRBD1. V was pared by 5 bases and J by 8 bases, with 4 bases of the junction left unmatched. This CDR3 has 13 amino acids. Germline CDR1 KGHSH, CDR2 LQKENI. CDR3 in DNA: TGTGCCAGCTCAACGGACAGGGGTTATGAGCAGTTCTTC. This codes for CASSTDRGYEQFF.